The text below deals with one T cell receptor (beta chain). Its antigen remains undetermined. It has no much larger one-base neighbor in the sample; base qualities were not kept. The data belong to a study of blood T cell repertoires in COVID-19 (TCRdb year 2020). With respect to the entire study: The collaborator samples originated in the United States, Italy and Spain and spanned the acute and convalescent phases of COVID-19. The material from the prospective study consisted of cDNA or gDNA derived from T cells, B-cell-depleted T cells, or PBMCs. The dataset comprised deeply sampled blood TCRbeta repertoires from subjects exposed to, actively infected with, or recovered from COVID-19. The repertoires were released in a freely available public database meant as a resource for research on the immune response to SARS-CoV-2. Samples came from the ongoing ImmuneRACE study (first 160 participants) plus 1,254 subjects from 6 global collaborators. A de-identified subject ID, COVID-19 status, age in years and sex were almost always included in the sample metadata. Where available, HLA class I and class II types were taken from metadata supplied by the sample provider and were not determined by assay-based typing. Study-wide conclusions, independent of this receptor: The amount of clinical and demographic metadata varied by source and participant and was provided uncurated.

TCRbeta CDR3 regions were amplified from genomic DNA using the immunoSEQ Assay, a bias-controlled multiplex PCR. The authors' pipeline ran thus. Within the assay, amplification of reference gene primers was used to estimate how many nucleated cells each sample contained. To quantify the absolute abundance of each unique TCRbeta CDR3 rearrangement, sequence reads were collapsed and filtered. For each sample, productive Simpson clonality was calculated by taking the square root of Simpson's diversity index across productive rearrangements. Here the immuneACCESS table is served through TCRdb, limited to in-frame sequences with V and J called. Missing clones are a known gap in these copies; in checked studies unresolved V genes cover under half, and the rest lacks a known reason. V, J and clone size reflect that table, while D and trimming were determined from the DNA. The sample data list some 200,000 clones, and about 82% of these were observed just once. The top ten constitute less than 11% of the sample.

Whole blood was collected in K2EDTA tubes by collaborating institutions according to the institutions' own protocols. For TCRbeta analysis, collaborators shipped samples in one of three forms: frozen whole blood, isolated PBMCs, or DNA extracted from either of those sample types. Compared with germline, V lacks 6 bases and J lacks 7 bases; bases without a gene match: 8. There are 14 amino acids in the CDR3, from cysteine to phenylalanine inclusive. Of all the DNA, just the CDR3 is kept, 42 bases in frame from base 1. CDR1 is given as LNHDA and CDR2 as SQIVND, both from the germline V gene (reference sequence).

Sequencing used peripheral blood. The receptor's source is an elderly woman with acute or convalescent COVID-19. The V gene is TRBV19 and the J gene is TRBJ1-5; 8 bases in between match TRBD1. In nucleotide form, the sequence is TGTGCCAGTAGCGATACCAGGGGGCCGCAGCCCCAGCATTTT. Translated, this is CASSDTRGPQPQHF.